This T cell receptor (beta chain) derives from a study of immune heterogeneity within non-small cell lung tumors. As for the study in general: There were several squamous cell carcinomas, about 9 non-squamous carcinomas and 1 tumor not otherwise specified.

Worth noting for this clonotype: Its target is not known.

CDR3 of TCR beta was amplified by multiplex PCR that used 32 V and 13 J primers. TCRdb passed the multiplex PCR reads through MiXCR, listing each CDR3 protein once. The sample records about 4,300 distinct CDR3 sequences, 20% to 25% being singletons. Bulk tumor genomic DNA was the template, and each sample received about 600 ng. Surgical sampling yielded several biopsies per primary tumor (spaced far apart). Curative surgical treatment was performed in patients who had newly diagnosed, untreated non-small cell lung cancer. Those donating were patients (newly diagnosed with non-small cell lung cancer) who were having surgery with curative intent. Germline-derived CDR1 and CDR2 are MNHEY and SMNVEV (reference sequence). The V end was cut by 6 bases, the J end by 0 bases, with 12 bases between. CDR3 length: 15 amino acids. Whole-study results and caveats: Local T-cell clonality tracked moderately but significantly with local tumor mutational burden, giving an R of approximately 0.34. While identical dominant CDR3 beta clonotypes recurred across tumor sites within a patient, high-frequency clones unique to individual sites also appeared.

This chain joins TRBV27 and TRBJ1-5; D gene unclear. Sequencing used lung tumor tissue. The receptor was derived from a man in his sixties or seventies with non-small cell lung cancer. The CDR3 here is CASRDHLVSNQPQHF. CDR3 bases: TGTGCCAGCAGGGACCATTTAGTTAGCAATCAGCCCCAGCATTTT.